These 32 T cell receptor beta chains originate from one sample sequenced in a study of T cell changes during pregnancy in multiple sclerosis. The repertoire was sequenced with immunoSEQ multiplex PCR; TCRdb's copy has only in-frame clones and lacks some. The repertoire holds about 86,000 clones, with 91% as singletons. The sample consisted of peripheral blood, taken in the first trimester of pregnancy. These receptors all stem from a female donor in good health, enrolled as a control in a pregnancy study.

The chain is built from TRBV19 and TRBJ1-1; D uncertain. The germline V gene has CDR1 LNHDA and CDR2 SQIVND (reference sequence). V dropped 4 bases and J dropped 3 bases, with 18 bases sitting between them. This CDR3 contains 16 residues. Here the CDR3 reads CASSRRGSRSDTEAFF. The DNA of the CDR3 is TGTGCCAGTAGTAGACGCGGGTCCCGGTCGGACACTGAAGCTTTCTTT. Using reference TRBV19 and TRBJ1-1 for the parts outside the CDR3, the full variable domain is DGGITQSPKYLFRKEGQNVTLSCEQNLNHDAMYWYRQDPGQGLRLIYYSQIVNDFQKGDIAEGYSVSREKKESFPLTVTSAQKNPTAFYLCASSRRGSRSDTEAFFGQGTRLTVV.

To note about this clone: Distinct nucleotide sequences in the sample also encode this CDR3. V usage is TRBV6-5 and J usage is TRBJ1-3; 10 bases align to TRBD1. The V and J ends lost 6 bases and 2 bases, in that order; junction bases with no gene match: 4. The CDR3 spans 15 residues. CDR1 MNHEY and CDR2 SVGAGI come from the germline V gene. CDR3 loop: CASSSGTGAGNTIYF. The CDR3 DNA reads as TGTGCCAGCAGCTCCGGGACAGGGGCTGGAAACACCATATATTTT.

This chain uses TRBV6-5 with TRBJ2-3; 7 nucleotides match TRBD2. With V trimmed by 2 bases and J by 2 bases, 4 bases remained unmatched. Germline CDR1 is MNHEY and CDR2 is SVGAGI. This CDR3 has 15 amino acids. CDR3: CASSYGAGDTDTQYF. The CDR3 nucleotides are TGTGCCAGCAGTTACGGGGCGGGGGACACAGATACGCAGTATTTT.

The rearrangement uses TRBV7-2 and TRBJ1-1; 8 bases are shared with TRBD1. The V gene end was trimmed by 5 bases and the J gene end by 7 bases; junction bases not matched to a gene: 12. This CDR3 has 15 amino acids. CDR1 and CDR2 (germline): SGHTA, FQGNSA. This CDR3 is CASSPWAGGAVEAFF. The CDR3 DNA reads TGTGCCAGCAGCCCCTGGGCAGGGGGCGCGGTTGAAGCTTTCTTT.

Remarks on this clone: At the DNA level, this CDR3 is encoded by other sequences in the same sample as well. The J gene is TRBJ2-5, the V gene TRBV28, with D hard to call. Per the germline V gene, CDR1 is MDHEN and CDR2 is SYDVKM. This CDR3 contains 12 residues. Trimming stripped 6 bases from V and 5 bases from J, with 10 bases between. This CDR3 reads CASSLPRETQYF. The CDR3 bases are TGTGCCAGCAGCCTTCCACGGGAGACCCAGTACTTC.

This clone was counted a single time. This sequence joins TRBV6-5 and TRBJ2-5; 10 bases are shared with TRBD1. CDR1 is MNHEY and CDR2 is SVGAGI in the germline V gene. The CDR3 sequence is 15 residues long. The V segment lost 4 bases and the J segment 5 bases; nucleotides outside the gene matches: 7. The CDR3 region has the DNA TGTGCCAGCAGTTCGACAGGGGGCTGGGGGGAGACCCAGTACTTC. This gives the protein CASSSTGGWGETQYF.

CDR3 residues: CASSDGTGGFYGYTF. The CDR3 region has the DNA TGTGCCAGCAGCGACGGGACAGGGGGATTCTATGGCTACACCTTC. The chain is built from TRBV9 and TRBJ1-2; 11 bases match TRBD1. V was clipped by 3 bases and J by 4 bases; unmatched bases: 5. Germline V gives CDR1 SGDLS, CDR2 YYNGEE. CDR3 length: 15 amino acids.

The CDR3 bases are TGCGCCAGCAGCTCCCAACCGGGACAGAAGCAAGAGACCCAGTACTTC. It translates to CASSSQPGQKQETQYF. The chain combines TRBV5-1 with TRBJ2-5, with TRBD1 matching over 7 bases. The CDR3 is 16 amino acids. V was pared by 3 bases and J by 2 bases, with 10 bases of the junction left unmatched. Per the germline V gene, CDR1 is SGHRS and CDR2 is YFSETQ.

This chain uses TRBV11-2 with TRBJ2-5, with 8 bases fitting TRBD1. Germline CDR1 is SGHAT and CDR2 is FQNNGV. V was clipped by 0 bases and J by 4 bases; unmatched bases: 10. The CDR3 covers 17 residues. The DNA for the CDR3 is TGTGCCAGCAGCTTAGATGGGTGGACAGGGCCGTCAGAGACCCAGTACTTC. Amino acids: CASSLDGWTGPSETQYF.

As for this clone: One end of the junction fails to match germline, which may point to a read error. CDR3 in amino acids: CASSPNGQGWEQYF. The DNA of the CDR3 is TGTGCTAGCAGCCCAAACGGACAGGGGTGGGAGCAGTACTTC. The V and J genes are TRBV7-7 and TRBJ2-7, with TRBD1 matching over 9 bases. The germline V gene has CDR1 SSHAT and CDR2 FNYEAQ (reference sequence). This CDR3 has 14 residues.

With regard to this clone: At one end, the junction sequence differs from germline, possibly due to a read error. The V gene is TRBV11-3, the J gene TRBJ2-7; 11 bases line up with TRBD2. Germline V gene sequence: CDR1 SGHNT, CDR2 YENEEA. This CDR3 has 14 residues. CDR3 in amino acids: CASRLAGGSGEQYF. The CDR3 coding sequence is TGTGCCAGCAGGTTAGCGGGGGGGTCTGGCGAGCAGTACTTC.

The V and J genes are TRBV10-3 and TRBJ2-4; D not certain. Germline V gene data show CDR1 as ENHRY and CDR2 as SYGVKD. The CDR3 spans 13 residues. The ends were cut back, 6 bases at V and 9 bases at J, with 15 bases in the middle. In nucleotides, the CDR3 is TGTGCCATCAGACCGAGCGAGGTTGGCATTCAGTACTTC. Translated, it gives CAIRPSEVGIQYF.

The genes are TRBV18 and TRBJ2-7, with D possibly being TRBD2 (5 bases). Germline CDR1 KGHSH, CDR2 LQKENI. The V end lost 5 bases, the J end lost 0 bases, and 11 bases lay between the germline ends. This CDR3 spans 14 amino acids. The DNA for the CDR3 is TGTGCCAGCTCAGTCGCGGGTAGCTCCTACGAGCAGTACTTC. The encoded protein is CASSVAGSSYEQYF.

The chain recombines TRBV18 with TRBJ1-5; possible D gene TRBD1, 5 bases. V was clipped by 3 bases and J by 5 bases, with 14 bases between them. The CDR3 has 15 amino acids. Germline V CDR1 and CDR2: KGHSH, LQKENI. The CDR3 nucleotides are TGTGCCAGCTCACCCGGGGGGGTCGGATATCAGCCCCAGCATTTT. Residues: CASSPGGVGYQPQHF.

The chain combines TRBV7-2 with TRBJ1-2; D is ambiguous. The CDR3 is made up of 15 amino acids. Germline CDR1 reads SGHTA; CDR2 reads FQGNSA. V shed 2 bases and J shed 5 bases, with 15 bases lying between them. In nucleotides, the CDR3 is TGTGCCAGCAGCTTAAGGCGGCAGTCCGAATATGGCTACACCTTC. It yields the protein CASSLRRQSEYGYTF.

The rearrangement joins TRBV6-6 to TRBJ2-5, with D perhaps matching TRBD2 (5 bases). CDR3 length: 16 amino acids. Trimming pared 2 bases from V and 4 bases from J, leaving 17 bases between. Germline V gene sequence: CDR1 MNHNY, CDR2 SVGAGI (reference sequence). CDR3 loop: CASSYPLFGRGETQYF. The CDR3 nucleotides are TGTGCCAGCAGTTACCCCCTCTTTGGACGGGGAGAGACCCAGTACTTC.

The J gene is TRBJ1-1, the V gene TRBV7-9, with 9 bases fitting TRBD1. From germline, CDR1 is SEHNR and CDR2 FQNEAQ (reference sequence). The CDR3 contains 12 residues. Unmatched junction bases numbered 2, after V lost 6 bases and J lost 6 bases. This chain's CDR3 is CASRQGAAEAFF. The CDR3 DNA sequence: TGTGCCAGCAGACAGGGGGCCGCTGAAGCTTTCTTT.

This chain links TRBV6-1 with TRBJ1-5; D not resolved. From germline, CDR1 is MNHNS and CDR2 SASEGT. Trimming stripped 9 bases from V and 9 bases from J, with 15 bases between. The CDR3 totals 12 residues. The CDR3 protein is CASVRSPGPQHF. CDR3 nucleotide sequence: TGTGCCAGTGTCCGGTCCCCCGGGCCCCAGCATTTT.

The rearrangement uses TRBV7-2 and TRBJ1-1, with 8 bases matching TRBD1. This CDR3 region has 14 residues. Germline V gene sequence: CDR1 SGHTA, CDR2 FQGNSA. The junction had 10 bases not matched to a gene; V was cut back by 8 bases and J by 5 bases. The CDR3 DNA reads as TGTGCCAGCGTGCTCATGGACAGGGTTACTGAAGCTTTCTTT. It yields the protein CASVLMDRVTEAFF.

The J gene is TRBJ2-7, the V gene TRBV30, with D hard to call. Trimming shortened V by 1 base and J by 6 bases, and 10 bases separated the two germline ends. From germline, CDR1 is GTSNPN and CDR2 SVGIG (reference sequence). The CDR3 sequence is 12 residues long. Here the CDR3 DNA reads TGTGCCTGGAGTGAAGTCACGGGCGAGCAGTACTTC. It specifies CAWSEVTGEQYF.

V gene TRBV9 combines with J gene TRBJ2-3, with 10 bases matching TRBD1. The CDR3 is 15 residues long. The trim removed 5 bases at V and 3 bases at J, leaving 6 bases unmatched. CDR1 is SGDLS and CDR2 is YYNGEE in the germline V gene. The CDR3 loop reads CASSGGTGATDTQYF. CDR3 DNA: TGTGCCAGCAGTGGGGGGACAGGGGCTACAGATACGCAGTATTTT.

The chain combines TRBV28 with TRBJ2-1; 15 nucleotides agree with TRBD2. The V segment lost 5 bases and the J segment 11 bases; nucleotides outside the gene matches: 7. From germline, CDR1 is MDHEN and CDR2 SYDVKM. The CDR3 sequence is 15 residues long. The CDR3 protein is CASSLPGLAGGKQFF. In nucleotides, the CDR3 is TGTGCCAGCAGTCTCCCGGGACTAGCGGGAGGAAAGCAGTTCTTC.

This clone occurred once. This chain connects TRBV2 to TRBJ1-2; D is uncertain. Germline CDR1 and CDR2: SNHLY and FYNNEI. This CDR3 has 13 amino acids. Trimming stripped 6 bases from V and 2 bases from J, with 10 bases between. The CDR3 loop is CASSLDKNYGYTF. The DNA for the CDR3 is TGTGCCAGCAGCTTAGACAAGAACTATGGCTACACCTTC.

The chain links TRBV4-1 to TRBJ1-5; no clear D gene. The CDR3 contains 14 residues. Trimming left V 0 bases short and J 9 bases short, with 12 bases between. CDR1 is MGHRA and CDR2 is YSYEKL in the germline V gene. The CDR3 bases are TGCGCCAGCAGCCAAGAGACTACCGTGGGGCCCCAGCATTTT. Encoded protein: CASSQETTVGPQHF.

The chain links TRBV18 to TRBJ1-2; 7 bases map to TRBD1. The V and J ends lost 3 bases and 5 bases, in that order; junction bases with no gene match: 6. The CDR3 is 14 amino acids. Germline-derived CDR1 and CDR2 are KGHSH and LQKENI. The CDR3 DNA sequence: TGTGCCAGCTCACCCGGTGCAGGGGGGTATGGCTACACCTTC. It translates to CASSPGAGGYGYTF. The full variable domain, with the rest looked up from reference TRBV18 and TRBJ1-2, is NAGVMQNPRHLVRRRGQEARLRCSPMKGHSHVYWYRQLPEEGLKFMVYLQKENIIDESGMPKERFSAEFPKEGPSILRIQQVVRGDSAAYFCASSPGAGGYGYTFGSGTRLTVV.

J is TRBJ1-3 and V is TRBV7-2; no reliable D call. CDR1 SGHTA and CDR2 FQGNSA come from the germline V gene. This CDR3 region has 14 residues. Trimming removed 5 bases from V and 0 bases from J, with 8 bases in between. The CDR3 is CASSQDSSGNTIYF. CDR3 nucleotides: TGTGCCAGCAGCCAGGATTCCTCTGGAAACACCATATATTTT.

This chain uses TRBV11-2 with TRBJ2-7; 12 nucleotides align to TRBD1. Germline V gene lookup returns CDR1 SGHAT and CDR2 FQNNGV. Trimming at V came to 7 bases and at J to 6 bases, leaving 16 bases not matched to a gene. This CDR3 has 17 amino acids. CDR3 sequence: CASTLWGQGAQGGEQYF. Written as DNA, the CDR3 is TGTGCCAGCACCCTTTGGGGACAGGGGGCTCAAGGGGGCGAGCAGTACTTC. Supplemented by reference TRBV11-2 and TRBJ2-7, the full variable domain reads EAGVAQSPRYKIIEKRQSVAFWCNPISGHATLYWYQQILGQGPKLLIQFQNNGVVDDSQLPKDRFSAERLKGVDSTLKIQPAKLEDSAVYLCASTLWGQGAQGGEQYFGPGTRLTVT.

The chain carries TRBV6-5 and TRBJ1-5, with 8 positions matching TRBD1. V lost 4 bases and J lost 7; bases outside the gene matches: 6. CDR1 is MNHEY and CDR2 is SVGAGI in the germline V gene. The CDR3 loop spans 14 amino acids. This CDR3 is CASSLDRANQPQHF. The CDR3 region has the DNA TGTGCCAGCAGTTTGGACAGGGCCAACCAGCCCCAGCATTTT.

The chain links TRBV7-2 to TRBJ2-5; TRBD2 agrees at 12 bases. Trimming removed 2 bases from V and 6 bases from J; junction bases left unmatched: 7. The CDR3 contains 16 residues. Germline values: CDR1 SGHTA, CDR2 FQGNSA. The DNA of the CDR3 is TGTGCCAGCAGCTTATCAACTAGCGGGGGGATGAAGACCCAGTACTTC. The encoded protein is CASSLSTSGGMKTQYF.

The J gene is TRBJ1-1, the V gene TRBV4-3; TRBD1 might be the D (5 bases). Germline-derived CDR1 and CDR2 are LGHNA and YSLEER. This CDR3 has 15 amino acids. Trimming took 0 bases from V and 4 from J, leaving 12 bases between them. CDR3 sequence (DNA): TGCGCCAGCAGCCAAGATATTTTGGGGGGCACTGAAGCTTTCTTT. This translates into CASSQDILGGTEAFF.

J is TRBJ1-1 and V is TRBV19; 9 bases map to TRBD1. The V gene end was trimmed by 2 bases and the J gene end by 6 bases; junction bases not matched to a gene: 10. Per germline, CDR1 LNHDA and CDR2 SQIVND (reference sequence). The CDR3 has 16 residues. In nucleotides, the CDR3 is TGTGCCAGTAGTATATTCCCGGGACAGGGACCCTCTGAAGCTTTCTTT. It codes for CASSIFPGQGPSEAFF.

CDR3 loop: CASSLRVFEQYF. CDR3 bases: TGTGCCAGCAGTCTCAGGGTTTTCGAGCAGTACTTC. The V call is TRBV28, the J call TRBJ2-7, with D possibly TRBD1 on 5 matching bases. CDR3 length equals 12 residues. In germline, CDR1 is MDHEN, CDR2 SYDVKM. Trimming took off 5 bases at V and 6 bases at J, with 11 bases between the two ends.